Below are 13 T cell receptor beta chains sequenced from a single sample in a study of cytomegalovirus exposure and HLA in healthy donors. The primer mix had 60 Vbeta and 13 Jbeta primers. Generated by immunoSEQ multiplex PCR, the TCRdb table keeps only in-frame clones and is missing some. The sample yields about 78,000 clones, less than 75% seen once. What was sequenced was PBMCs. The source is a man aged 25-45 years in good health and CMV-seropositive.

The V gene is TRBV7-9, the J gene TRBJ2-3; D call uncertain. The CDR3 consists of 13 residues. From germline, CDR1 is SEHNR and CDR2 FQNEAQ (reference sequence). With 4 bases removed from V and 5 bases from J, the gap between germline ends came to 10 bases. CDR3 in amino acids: CASSSPLVDTQYF. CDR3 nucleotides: TGTGCCAGCAGCTCCCCCTTAGTAGATACGCAGTATTTT.

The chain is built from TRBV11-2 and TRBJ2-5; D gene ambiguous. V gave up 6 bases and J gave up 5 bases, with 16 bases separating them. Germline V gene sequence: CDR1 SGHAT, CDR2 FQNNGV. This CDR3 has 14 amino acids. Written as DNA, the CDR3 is TGTGCCAGCAGTCAGAGTATAGTCGGGGAGACCCAGTACTTC. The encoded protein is CASSQSIVGETQYF.

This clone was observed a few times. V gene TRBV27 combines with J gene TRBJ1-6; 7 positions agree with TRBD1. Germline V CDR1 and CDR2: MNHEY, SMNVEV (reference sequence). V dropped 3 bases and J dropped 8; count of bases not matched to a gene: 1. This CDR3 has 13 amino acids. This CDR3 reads CASSFTGDSPLHF. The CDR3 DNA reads TGTGCCAGCAGTTTCACAGGGGATTCACCCCTCCACTTT.

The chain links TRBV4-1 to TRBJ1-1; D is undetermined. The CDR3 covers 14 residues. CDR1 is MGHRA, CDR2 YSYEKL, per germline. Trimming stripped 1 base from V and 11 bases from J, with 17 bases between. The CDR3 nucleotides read TGCGCCAGCAGCCAAGCCCCTTCTCACCCCCAGGCTTTCTTT. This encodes CASSQAPSHPQAFF.

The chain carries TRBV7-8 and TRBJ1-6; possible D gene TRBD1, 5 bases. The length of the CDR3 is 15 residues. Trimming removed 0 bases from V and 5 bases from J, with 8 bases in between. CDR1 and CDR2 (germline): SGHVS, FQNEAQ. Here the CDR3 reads CASSLAGRDNSPLHF. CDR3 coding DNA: TGTGCCAGCAGCTTAGCGGGCAGGGATAATTCACCCCTCCACTTT. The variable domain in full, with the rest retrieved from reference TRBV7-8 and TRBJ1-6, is GAGVSQSPRYKVAKRGQDVALRCDPISGHVSLFWYQQALGQGPEFLTYFQNEAQLDKSGLPSDRFFAERPEGSVSTLKIQRTQQEDSAVYLCASSLAGRDNSPLHFGNGTRLTVT.

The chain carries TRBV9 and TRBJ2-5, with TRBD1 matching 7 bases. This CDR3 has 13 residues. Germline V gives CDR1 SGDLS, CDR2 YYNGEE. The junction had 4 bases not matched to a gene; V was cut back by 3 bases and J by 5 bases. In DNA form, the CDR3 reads TGTGCCAGCAGCGAGACAGGGATGGAGACCCAGTACTTC. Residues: CASSETGMETQYF.

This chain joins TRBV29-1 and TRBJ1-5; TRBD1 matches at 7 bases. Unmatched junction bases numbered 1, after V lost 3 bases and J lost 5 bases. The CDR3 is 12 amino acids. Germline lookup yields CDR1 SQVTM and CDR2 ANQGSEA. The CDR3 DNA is TGCAGCGTTGATCAGGGGGATCAGCCCCAGCATTTT. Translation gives CSVDQGDQPQHF.

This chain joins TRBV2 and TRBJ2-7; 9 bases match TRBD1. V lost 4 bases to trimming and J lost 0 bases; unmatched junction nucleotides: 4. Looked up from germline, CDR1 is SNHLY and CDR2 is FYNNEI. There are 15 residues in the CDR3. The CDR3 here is CASSGDRESSYEQYF. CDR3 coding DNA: TGTGCCAGCAGTGGGGACAGGGAGAGCTCCTACGAGCAGTACTTC. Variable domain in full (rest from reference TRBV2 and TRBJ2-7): EPEVTQTPSHQVTQMGQEVILRCVPISNHLYFYWYRQILGQKVEFLVSFYNNEISEKSEIFDDQFSVERPDGSNFTLKIRSTKLEDSAMYFCASSGDRESSYEQYFGPGTRLTVT.

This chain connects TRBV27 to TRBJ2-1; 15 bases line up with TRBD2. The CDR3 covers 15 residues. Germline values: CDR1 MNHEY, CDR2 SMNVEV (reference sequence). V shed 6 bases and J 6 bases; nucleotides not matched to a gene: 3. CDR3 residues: CASRGLAGGINEQFF. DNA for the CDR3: TGTGCCAGCAGAGGACTAGCGGGGGGGATCAATGAGCAGTTCTTC.

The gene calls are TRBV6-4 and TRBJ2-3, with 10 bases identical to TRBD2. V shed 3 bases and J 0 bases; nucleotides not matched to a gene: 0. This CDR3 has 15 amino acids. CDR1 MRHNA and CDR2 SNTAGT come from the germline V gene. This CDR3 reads CASSEAGGSTDTQYF. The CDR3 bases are TGTGCCAGCAGTGAAGCGGGGGGGAGCACAGATACGCAGTATTTT.

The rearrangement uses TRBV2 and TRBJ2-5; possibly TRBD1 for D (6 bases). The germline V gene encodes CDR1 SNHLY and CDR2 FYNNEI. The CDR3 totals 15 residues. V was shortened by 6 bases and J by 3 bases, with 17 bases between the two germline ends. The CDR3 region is CASSKSRGKEETQYF. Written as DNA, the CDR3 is TGTGCCAGCAGCAAGAGCAGGGGAAAGGAAGAGACCCAGTACTTC.

The CDR3 nucleotides are TGTGCCAGCAGCCTGGACAGGGAAGAAAATTCACCCCTCCACTTT. It is translated as CASSLDREENSPLHF. This rearrangement joins TRBV6-5 to TRBJ1-6, with 8 bases lining up with TRBD1. This CDR3 comprises 15 residues. Germline loops: CDR1 MNHEY, CDR2 SVGAGI. With V trimmed by 6 bases and J by 7 bases, 8 bases remained unmatched.

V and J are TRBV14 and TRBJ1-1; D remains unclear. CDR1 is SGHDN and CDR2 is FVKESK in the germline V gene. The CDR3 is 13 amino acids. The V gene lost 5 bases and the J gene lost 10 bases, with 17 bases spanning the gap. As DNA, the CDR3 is TGTGCCAGCAGCAGGCGGATGGAAGAAGGAGCTTTCTTT. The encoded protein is CASSRRMEEGAFF.